Included here is one T cell receptor beta chain sequence, with context. The CDR3 has 12 residues. In germline, CDR1 is MDHEN, CDR2 SYDVKM. V gave up 9 bases and J gave up 11 bases, with 16 bases separating them. The libraries were made with immunoSEQ v3. Survey-level samples got 2 million to 2.5 million read pairs; deep-level samples got about 5-6.5 million. Profiling relied on immunoSEQ multiplex PCR, and the TCRdb table lists in-frame clones only, not all of them. The table includes tens of thousands of clones, around 85% detected once. The sample originates from a study of TIL therapy for anti-PD-1-resistant metastatic lung cancer. Time point defined: pre-treatment sample, taken before nivolumab and TIL therapy.

This TCR was sampled from a person aged 25 to 80 with non-small cell lung cancer. The sample in question was blood, obtained at baseline. V is TRBV28 and J is TRBJ2-2; D is unclear. The CDR3 DNA sequence: TGTGCCAGTAAACGGACCCCCCTAGAGCTGTTTTTT. Protein product: CASKRTPLELFF.